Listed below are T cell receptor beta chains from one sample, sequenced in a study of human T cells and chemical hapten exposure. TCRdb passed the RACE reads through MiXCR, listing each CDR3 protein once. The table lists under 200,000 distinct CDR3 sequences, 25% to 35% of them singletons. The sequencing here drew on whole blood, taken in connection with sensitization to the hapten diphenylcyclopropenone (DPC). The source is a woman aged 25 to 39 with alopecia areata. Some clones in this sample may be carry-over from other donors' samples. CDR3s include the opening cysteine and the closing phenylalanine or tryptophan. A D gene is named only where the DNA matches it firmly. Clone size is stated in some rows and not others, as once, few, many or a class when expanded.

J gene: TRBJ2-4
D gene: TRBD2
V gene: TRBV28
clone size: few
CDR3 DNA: TGTGCCACGGGACTAGCGGGCCTCTTAGCCAAAAACATTCAGTACTTC
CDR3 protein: CATGLAGLLAKNIQYF

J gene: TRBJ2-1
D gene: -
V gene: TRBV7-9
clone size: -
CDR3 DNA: TGTGCCAGCGGGGGCAGTTACAATGAGCAGTTCTTC
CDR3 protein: CASGGSYNEQFF

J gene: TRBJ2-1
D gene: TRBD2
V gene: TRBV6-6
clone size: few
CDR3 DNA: TGTGCCAGCAGGCTGTCGGCTAGCGGGAGGGATGAGCAGTTCTTC
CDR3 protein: CASRLSASGRDEQFF

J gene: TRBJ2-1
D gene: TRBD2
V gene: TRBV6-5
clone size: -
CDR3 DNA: TGTGCCAGCAGTTACTCGGGGGGGAGCAGCTCCTACAATGAGCAGTTCTTC
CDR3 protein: CASSYSGGSSSYNEQFF

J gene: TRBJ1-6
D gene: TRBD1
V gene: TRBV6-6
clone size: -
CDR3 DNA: TGTGCCAGCACCAGAGACAGGGTAAATTCACCCCTCCACTTT
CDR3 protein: CASTRDRVNSPLHF

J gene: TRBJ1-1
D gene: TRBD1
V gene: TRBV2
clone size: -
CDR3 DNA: TGTGCCAGCAGTGGACAGGGGGCTACTGAAGCTTTCTTT
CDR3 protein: CASSGQGATEAFF

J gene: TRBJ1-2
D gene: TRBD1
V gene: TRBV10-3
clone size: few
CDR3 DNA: TGTGCCATCAGTGATGGGACAGCTTCTTATGGCTACACCTTC
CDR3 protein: CAISDGTASYGYTF

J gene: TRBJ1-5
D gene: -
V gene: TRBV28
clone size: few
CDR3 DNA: TGTGCCAGCAGTTTCGAGATTGGACAGTTTTCGGATCAGCCCCAGCATTTT
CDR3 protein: CASSFEIGQFSDQPQHF

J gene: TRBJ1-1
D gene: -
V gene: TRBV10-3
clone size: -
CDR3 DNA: TGTGCCATCAGTCGCGCGGGAGACACTGAAGCTTTCTTT
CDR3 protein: CAISRAGDTEAFF

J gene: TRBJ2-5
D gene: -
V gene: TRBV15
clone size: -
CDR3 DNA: TGTGCCACCAGCAGAGATCGACTGCAAGAGACCCAGTACTTC
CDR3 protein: CATSRDRLQETQYF

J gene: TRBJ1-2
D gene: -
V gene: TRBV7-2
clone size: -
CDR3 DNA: TGTGCCAGCAGCACCCCCAGCGCATCCTATGGCTACACCTTC
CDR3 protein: CASSTPSASYGYTF

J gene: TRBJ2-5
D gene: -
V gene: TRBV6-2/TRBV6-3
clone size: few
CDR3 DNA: TGTGCCAGCACCCTCAGGCCTCCCTCCCAGTACTTC
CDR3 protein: CASTLRPPSQYF

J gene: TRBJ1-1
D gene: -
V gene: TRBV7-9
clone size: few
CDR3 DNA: TGTGCCAGCAGCAAGCGACCTCTTTTAAACACTGAAGCTTTCTTT
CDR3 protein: CASSKRPLLNTEAFF

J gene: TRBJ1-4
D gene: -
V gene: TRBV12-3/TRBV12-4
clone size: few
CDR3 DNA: TGTGCCAGCACCCCGGGAGGGTCAACTAATGAAAAACTGTTTTTT
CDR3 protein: CASTPGGSTNEKLFF

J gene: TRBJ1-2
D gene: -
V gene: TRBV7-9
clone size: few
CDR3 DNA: TGTGCCAGCAGCCCAGGGGACAACTATGGCTACACCTTC
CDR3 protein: CASSPGDNYGYTF

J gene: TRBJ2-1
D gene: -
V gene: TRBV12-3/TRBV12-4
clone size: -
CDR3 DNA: TGTGCCAGCAGTTTCCAGGGGAAAGATGAGCAGTTCTTC
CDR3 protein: CASSFQGKDEQFF

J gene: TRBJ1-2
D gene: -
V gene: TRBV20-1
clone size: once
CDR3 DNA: TGCAGTGCCGTCGCCCCAGACTATGGCTACACCTTC
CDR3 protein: CSAVAPDYGYTF

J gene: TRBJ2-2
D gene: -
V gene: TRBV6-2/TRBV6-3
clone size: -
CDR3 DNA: TGTGCCAGCAGCCCTAACGATTATAGCGCCGGGGAGCTGTTTTTT
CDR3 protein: CASSPNDYSAGELFF

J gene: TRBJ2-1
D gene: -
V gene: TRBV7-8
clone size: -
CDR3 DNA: TGTGCCAGCAGCGGCAGAGACTACAATGAGCAGTTCTTC
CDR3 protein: CASSGRDYNEQFF

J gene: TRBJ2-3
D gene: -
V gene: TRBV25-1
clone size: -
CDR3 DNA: TGTGCCAGCTTACTCGGCGGCGGGTCAGATACGCAGTATTTT
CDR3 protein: CASLLGGGSDTQYF

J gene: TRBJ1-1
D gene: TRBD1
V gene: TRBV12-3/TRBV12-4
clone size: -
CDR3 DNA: TGTGCCAGCAGGGGACAGGCAGGAAACACTGAAGCTTTCTTT
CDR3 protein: CASRGQAGNTEAFF

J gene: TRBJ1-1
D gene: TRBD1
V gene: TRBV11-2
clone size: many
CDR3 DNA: TGTGCCAGCAGCTTAATCGATTTGGGGACAGTGAACACTGAAGCTTTCTTT
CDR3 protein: CASSLIDLGTVNTEAFF

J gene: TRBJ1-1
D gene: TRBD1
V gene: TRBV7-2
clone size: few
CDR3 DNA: TGTGCCAGCAGCGTACAGGGGACCCAGAACACTGAAGCTTTCTTT
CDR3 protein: CASSVQGTQNTEAFF

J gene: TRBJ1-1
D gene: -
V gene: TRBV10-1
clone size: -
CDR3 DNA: TGCGCCAGCAGTGAGTCCGGGGTCGCTGAAGCTTTCTTT
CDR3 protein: CASSESGVAEAFF

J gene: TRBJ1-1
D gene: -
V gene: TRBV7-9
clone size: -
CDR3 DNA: TGTGCCAGCATCGGACAGCTTATGAGCACTGAAGCTTTCTTT
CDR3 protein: CASIGQLMSTEAFF

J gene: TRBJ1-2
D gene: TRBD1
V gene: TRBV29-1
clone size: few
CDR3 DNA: TGCAGCGTTGACGACAGGGCAGTCTCTGGCTACACCTTC
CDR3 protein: CSVDDRAVSGYTF

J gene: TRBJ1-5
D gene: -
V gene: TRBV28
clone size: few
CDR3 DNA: TGTGCCAGCAGTTTTAGAGGGGTGGCTCAGCCCCAGCATTTT
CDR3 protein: CASSFRGVAQPQHF

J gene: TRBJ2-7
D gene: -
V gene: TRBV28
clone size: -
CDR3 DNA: TGTGCCAGCAGTTGGGCCAGGGCTTCCAACGAGCAGTACTTC
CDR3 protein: CASSWARASNEQYF

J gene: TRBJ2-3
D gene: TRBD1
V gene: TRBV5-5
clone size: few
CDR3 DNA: TGTGCCAGCAGCTTGGCAGTACGAGGGACAGGGAGGGCAGATACGCAGTATTTT
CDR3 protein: CASSLAVRGTGRADTQYF

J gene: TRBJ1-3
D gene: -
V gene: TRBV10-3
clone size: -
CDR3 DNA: TGTGCCATGTCGGCGAGGGGACTCTTTTCTGGAAACACCATATATTTT
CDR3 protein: CAMSARGLFSGNTIYF

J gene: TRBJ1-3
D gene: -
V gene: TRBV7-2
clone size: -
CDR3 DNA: TGTGCCAGCAGCTTAGCGGGGGGTGGTGGAAACACCATATATTTT
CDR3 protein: CASSLAGGGGNTIYF

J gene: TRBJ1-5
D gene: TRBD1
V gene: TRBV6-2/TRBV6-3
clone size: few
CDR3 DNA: TGTGCCAGCACCCACACCCAACAGGGGCAAGTAGGTCAGCCCCAGCATTTT
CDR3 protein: CASTHTQQGQVGQPQHF

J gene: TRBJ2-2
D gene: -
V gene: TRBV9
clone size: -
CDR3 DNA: TGTGCCAGCAGCGGACAAGTAGGAGCCGGGGAGCTGTTTTTT
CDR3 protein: CASSGQVGAGELFF

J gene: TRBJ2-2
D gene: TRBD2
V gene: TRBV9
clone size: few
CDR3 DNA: TGTGCCAGCAGCGTAAGGTGGACTAGCGGGGGGTTATCCACCGGGGAGCTGTTTTTT
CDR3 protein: CASSVRWTSGGLSTGELFF

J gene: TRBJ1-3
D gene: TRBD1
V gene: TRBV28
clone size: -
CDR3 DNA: TGTGCCAGCAGTCTCAACAGGGGGCGGAACACCATATATTTT
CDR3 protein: CASSLNRGRNTIYF

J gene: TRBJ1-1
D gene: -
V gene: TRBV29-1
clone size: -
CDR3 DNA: TGCAGCGTCGCAAAACCCGGGGCGAACACTGAAGCTTTCTTT
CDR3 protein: CSVAKPGANTEAFF

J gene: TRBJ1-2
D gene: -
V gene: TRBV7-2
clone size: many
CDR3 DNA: TGTGCCAGCAGCTCTGCTTGGACAGCGAACTATGGCTACACCTTC
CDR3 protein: CASSSAWTANYGYTF

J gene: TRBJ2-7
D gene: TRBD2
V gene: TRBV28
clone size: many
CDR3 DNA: TGTGCCAGCAGACATGCGGGAGTAGGGTACGAGCAGTACTTC
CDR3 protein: CASRHAGVGYEQYF

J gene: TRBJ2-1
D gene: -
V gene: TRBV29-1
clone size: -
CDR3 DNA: TGCAGCGTTGGGCTAGCCCCCAATGAGCAGTTCTTC
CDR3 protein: CSVGLAPNEQFF

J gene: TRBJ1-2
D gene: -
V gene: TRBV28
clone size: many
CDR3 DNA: TGTGCCAGCAGCGGACAGAACTATGGCTACACCTTC
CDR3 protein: CASSGQNYGYTF

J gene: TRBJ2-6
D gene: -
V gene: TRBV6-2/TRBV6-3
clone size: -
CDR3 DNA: TGTGCCATCCACGACGCGGTAGCCGGGGCCAACGTCCTGACTTTC
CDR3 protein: CAIHDAVAGANVLTF

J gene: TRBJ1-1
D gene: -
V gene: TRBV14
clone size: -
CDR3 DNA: TGTGCCAGCAGCCAAGTCAGCCCGGGGTTTGAAGCTTTCTTT
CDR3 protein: CASSQVSPGFEAFF

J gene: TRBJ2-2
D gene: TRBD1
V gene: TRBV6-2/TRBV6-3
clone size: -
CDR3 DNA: TGTGCCAGCAACGACAGGGGGCGCCACACCGGGGAGCTGTTTTTT
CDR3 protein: CASNDRGRHTGELFF

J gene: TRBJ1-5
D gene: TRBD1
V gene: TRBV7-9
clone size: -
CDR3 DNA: TGTGCCAGCAGCCCAGGACAGGGGGCGAATCAGCCCCAGCATTTT
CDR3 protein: CASSPGQGANQPQHF

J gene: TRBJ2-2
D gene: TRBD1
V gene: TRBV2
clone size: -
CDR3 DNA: TGTGCCAGCAACATAGACAGGGGGCCTACCGGGGAGCTGTTTTTT
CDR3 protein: CASNIDRGPTGELFF

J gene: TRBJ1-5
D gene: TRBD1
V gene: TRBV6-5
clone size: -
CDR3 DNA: TGTGCCAGCAGTTCAGGGGGGACCGGGCAGCCCCAGCATTTT
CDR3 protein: CASSSGGTGQPQHF

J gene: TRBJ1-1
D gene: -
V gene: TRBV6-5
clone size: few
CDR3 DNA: TGTGCCAGCAGTTACTCGCTCCGGGCAGCCACTGAAGCTTTCTTT
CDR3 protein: CASSYSLRAATEAFF

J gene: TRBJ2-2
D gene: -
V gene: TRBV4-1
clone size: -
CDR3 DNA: TGCGCCAGCAGCCAAGAATTAGAAGGGTTTTCGGACACCGGGGAGCTGTTTTTT
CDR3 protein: CASSQELEGFSDTGELFF

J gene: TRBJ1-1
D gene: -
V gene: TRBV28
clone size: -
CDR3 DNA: TGTGCCAGCAGAGCCCAGGGCCTAGGAGCTTTCTTT
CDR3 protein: CASRAQGLGAFF

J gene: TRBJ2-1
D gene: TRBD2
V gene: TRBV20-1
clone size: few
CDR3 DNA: TGCAGTGCAGATGTAGCGGGAGGTTTTCATGAGCAGTTCTTC
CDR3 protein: CSADVAGGFHEQFF

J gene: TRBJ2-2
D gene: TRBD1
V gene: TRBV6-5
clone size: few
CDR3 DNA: TGTGCCAGCAGCCCCTGGACAGGGGGTTCCGGGGAGCTGTTTTTT
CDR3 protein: CASSPWTGGSGELFF

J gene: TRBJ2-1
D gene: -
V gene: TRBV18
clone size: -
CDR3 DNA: TGTGCCAGCTCACCCCCGCTCTCCTACAATGAGCAGTTCTTC
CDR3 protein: CASSPPLSYNEQFF

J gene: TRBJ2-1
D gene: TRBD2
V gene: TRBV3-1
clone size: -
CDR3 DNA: TGTGCCAGCAGCCAAGGCTGGACTAGCGGTAATGAGCAGTTCTTC
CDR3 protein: CASSQGWTSGNEQFF

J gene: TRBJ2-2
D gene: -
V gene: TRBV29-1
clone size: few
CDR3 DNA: TGCAGCGGGGGACACAACACCGGGGAGCTGTTTTTT
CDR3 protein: CSGGHNTGELFF

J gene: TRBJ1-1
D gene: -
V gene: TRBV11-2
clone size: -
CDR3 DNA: TGTGCCAGCAGCTTAGATGGCTCCGACACTGAAGCTTTCTTT
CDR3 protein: CASSLDGSDTEAFF